These T cell receptor beta chains were read from a single sample in a study of T-cell reconstitution after alpha-beta-depleted transplantation in children. From the PCR reads, TCRdb called clonotypes with MiXCR, one entry per CDR3 protein. The table has approximately 640,000 distinct CDR3 sequences, around 16% seen once. Material: PBMCs from the stem cell graft donor, obtained from the stem cell graft. Every receptor here comes from a human donor who donated a stem cell graft to a child with acute myeloid leukemia. Both conserved end residues are trimmed from each CDR3.

v_call	j_call	cdr3_aa
TRBV29-1	TRBJ2-5	SVLFGGETQY
TRBV12-3/TRBV12-4	TRBJ1-4	ASRPGQGLEKLF
TRBV3-1	TRBJ1-2	ASSQDVWTVHGYT
TRBV29-1	TRBJ2-1	SGGDSGYNEQF
TRBV7-3	TRBJ2-1	ASSPDGRRSYNEQF
TRBV12-2	TRBJ2-4	ASRFKAVTTEDIQY
TRBV7-2	TRBJ1-5	ASTPGVQPQH
TRBV15	TRBJ1-1	ATSRGGGKGTEAF
TRBV20-1	TRBJ2-1	SARKTGGLDEQF
TRBV6-1	TRBJ1-1	ASSDIPGTAMNTEAF
TRBV24-1	TRBJ2-1	ATSYDNEQF
TRBV10-3	TRBJ2-7	AISESLADPGAGYEQY
TRBV6-1	TRBJ2-2	ASSLHPYGTEAGELF
TRBV5-4	TRBJ2-1	ASSFLPGLGQGVDNEQF
TRBV4-3	TRBJ2-7	ARSRLPDRGYFMDSYEQY
TRBV12-3/TRBV12-4	TRBJ2-3	ASSFQGGSDTQY
TRBV6-2/TRBV6-3	TRBJ1-3	ASSYNGKTWSGNTIY
TRBV20-1	TRBJ2-3	SAQGAPSTDTQY
TRBV9	TRBJ1-4	ASSASGQGVNEKLF
TRBV20-1	TRBJ2-3	SAGAQDSTDTQY
TRBV27	TRBJ1-1	ASSLSGPTEAF
TRBV12-3/TRBV12-4	TRBJ1-6	ASSFGGRQNSPLH
TRBV20-1	TRBJ2-3	SARGAGGATDTQY
TRBV20-1	TRBJ1-6	SALSGGFSPLH
TRBV7-9	TRBJ1-1	ASSYDGEAF
TRBV28	TRBJ2-1	ASSPDWVVGSSYNEQF
TRBV7-9	TRBJ1-1	ASSLSKDTEAF